This T cell receptor beta chain stems from a study of shared clonotypes between healthy human individuals. Some clones are missing from TCRdb's copy, which holds only in-frame ones; the method was immunoSEQ multiplex PCR. The sample records about half a million clones, 70% to 80% being singletons. Germline V gene sequence: CDR1 SGDLS, CDR2 YYNGEE. The CDR3 sequence is 14 residues long. V trimming: 4 bases; J trimming: 5 bases; junction bases outside the gene matches: 8. The J gene is TRBJ1-1, the V gene TRBV9, with 7 bases lining up with TRBD1. The sequence was obtained from a woman aged 40 to 50 in good health. Some clones in this sample may be carry-over from other donors' samples. Source material: PBMCs. The CDR3, as DNA: TGTGCCAGCAGCAGAGGGGGCGCGGGGACTGAAGCTTTCTTT. As protein: CASSRGGAGTEAFF.